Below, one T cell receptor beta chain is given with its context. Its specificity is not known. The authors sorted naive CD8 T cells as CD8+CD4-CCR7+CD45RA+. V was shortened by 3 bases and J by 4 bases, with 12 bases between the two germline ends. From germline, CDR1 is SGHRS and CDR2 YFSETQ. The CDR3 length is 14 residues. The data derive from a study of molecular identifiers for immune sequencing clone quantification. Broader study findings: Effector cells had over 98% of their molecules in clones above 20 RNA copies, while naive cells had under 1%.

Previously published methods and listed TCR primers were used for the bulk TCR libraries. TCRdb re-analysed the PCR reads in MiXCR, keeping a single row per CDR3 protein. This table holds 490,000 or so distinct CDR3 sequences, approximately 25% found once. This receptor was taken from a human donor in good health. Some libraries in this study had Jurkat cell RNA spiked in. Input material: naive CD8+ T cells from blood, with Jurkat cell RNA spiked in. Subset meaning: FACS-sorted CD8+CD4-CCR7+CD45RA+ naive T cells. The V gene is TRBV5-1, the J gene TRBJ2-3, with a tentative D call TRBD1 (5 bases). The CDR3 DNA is TGCGCCAGCAGCTGGGGCCTAGAGGCAGATACGCAGTATTTT. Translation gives CASSWGLEADTQYF. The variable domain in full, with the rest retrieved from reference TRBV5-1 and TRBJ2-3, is KAGVTQTPRYLIKTRGQQVTLSCSPISGHRSVSWYQQTPGQGLQFLFEYFSETQRNKGNFPGRFSGRQFSNSRSEMNVSTLELGDSALYLCASSWGLEADTQYFGPGTRLTVL.